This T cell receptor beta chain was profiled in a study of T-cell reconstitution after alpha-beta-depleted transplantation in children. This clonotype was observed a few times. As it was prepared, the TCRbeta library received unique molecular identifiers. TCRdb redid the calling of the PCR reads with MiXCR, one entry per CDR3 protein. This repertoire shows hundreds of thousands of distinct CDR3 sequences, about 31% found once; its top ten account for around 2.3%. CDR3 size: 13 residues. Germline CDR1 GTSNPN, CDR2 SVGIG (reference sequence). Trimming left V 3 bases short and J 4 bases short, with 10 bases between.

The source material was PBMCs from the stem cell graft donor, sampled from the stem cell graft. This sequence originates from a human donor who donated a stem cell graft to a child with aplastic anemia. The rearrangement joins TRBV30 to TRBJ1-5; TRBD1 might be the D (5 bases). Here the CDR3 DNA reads TGTGCCTGGAGCGCCCACAGGAATCAGCCCCAGCATTTT. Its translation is CAWSAHRNQPQHF.